The entry below gives a single TCR beta chain sequence along with its context. The assay was immunoSEQ multiplex PCR, and TCRdb's table has in-frame clones only and misses some. This table has 95,000 to 150,000 clones, approximately 74% appearing once. The sample belongs to a study of blood T cell repertoires in COVID-19. Study as a whole: Material from acute and convalescent COVID-19 was sourced from the United States, Italy and Spain. PBMCs, B-cell-depleted T cells, or T cells were the source of the cDNA or gDNA that made up the material.

Sequencing input: peripheral blood. The clonotype was recovered from a man between 60 and 75 years old with acute or convalescent COVID-19.

The CDR3 nucleotides read TGTGCCAGCAGAGAGGGACTTCCCTCCTACGAGCAGTACTTC. Translating it yields CASREGLPSYEQYF. The chain has TRBV2 and TRBJ2-7, with a tentative D call TRBD2 (6 bases). V was pared by 6 bases and J by 0 bases, with 12 bases between. This CDR3 has 14 residues. Germline CDR1 is SNHLY and CDR2 is FYNNEI.